The rows below give T cell receptor beta chains drawn from one sample of a study of T cell repertoires in cytomegalovirus infection. TCRdb used MiXCR to reprocess the reads, holding one entry per CDR3 protein. The table lists 310,000 or so distinct CDR3 sequences, 17% of them singletons, with about 12% in the top ten. The source material was PBMCs. Receptor source: a human donor in good health (CMV status not recorded). Some clones in this sample may be carry-over from other donors' samples. CDR3s include the opening cysteine and the closing phenylalanine or tryptophan. The order of the fields is V gene, J gene, clone size, D gene, CDR3 protein. D genes are given only for firm matches. Size tells how often a clone was seen (once, few, many) or the class of an expanded clone, and some rows leave it out.

v_gene: TRBV27
j_gene: TRBJ1-5
abundance: few
d_gene: .
CDR3aa: CASRSREARNQPQHF

v_gene: TRBV6-2/TRBV6-3
j_gene: TRBJ2-7
abundance: .
d_gene: TRBD1
CDR3aa: CASSWDDRATYEQYF

v_gene: TRBV6-1
j_gene: TRBJ2-7
abundance: few
d_gene: .
CDR3aa: CASSEAPRYEQYF

v_gene: TRBV7-2
j_gene: TRBJ2-7
abundance: many
d_gene: TRBD2
CDR3aa: CASSLGSGGHYEQYF

v_gene: TRBV7-2
j_gene: TRBJ2-5
abundance: many
d_gene: TRBD2
CDR3aa: CASSLQAGTSGKETQYF

v_gene: TRBV7-2
j_gene: TRBJ2-3
abundance: many
d_gene: TRBD2
CDR3aa: CASSPRGIAGGTDTQYF

v_gene: TRBV20-1
j_gene: TRBJ2-5
abundance: few
d_gene: TRBD2
CDR3aa: CSAPGLAGGPQETQYF

v_gene: TRBV7-6
j_gene: TRBJ1-1
abundance: .
d_gene: TRBD1
CDR3aa: CASSPLGEDRVTEAFF

v_gene: TRBV4-1
j_gene: TRBJ2-1
abundance: many
d_gene: .
CDR3aa: CASSQGSRDNEQFF

v_gene: TRBV28
j_gene: TRBJ1-6
abundance: .
d_gene: TRBD1
CDR3aa: CASSPPGQGVGTYNSPLHF

v_gene: TRBV4-3
j_gene: TRBJ2-2
abundance: .
d_gene: .
CDR3aa: CASSQDSRAVGELFF

v_gene: TRBV25-1
j_gene: TRBJ1-1
abundance: few
d_gene: .
CDR3aa: CASSEYLGRTEAFF

v_gene: TRBV7-3
j_gene: TRBJ2-3
abundance: few
d_gene: .
CDR3aa: CASSLYGGPSTDTQYF

v_gene: TRBV7-9
j_gene: TRBJ1-2
abundance: few
d_gene: TRBD1
CDR3aa: CASSLGQLLNYGYTF

v_gene: TRBV24-1
j_gene: TRBJ2-1
abundance: .
d_gene: TRBD2
CDR3aa: CATSAPGGRNEQFF

v_gene: TRBV9
j_gene: TRBJ1-2
abundance: .
d_gene: TRBD1
CDR3aa: CASSVAGDSANYGYTF

v_gene: TRBV12-3/TRBV12-4
j_gene: TRBJ1-5
abundance: many
d_gene: TRBD1
CDR3aa: CASSLGSTGVGQPQHF

v_gene: TRBV6-1
j_gene: TRBJ1-1
abundance: few
d_gene: .
CDR3aa: CASSPERDTTEAFF

v_gene: TRBV7-8
j_gene: TRBJ1-5
abundance: many
d_gene: .
CDR3aa: CASSLDGQSNQPQHF

v_gene: TRBV28
j_gene: TRBJ1-2
abundance: many
d_gene: .
CDR3aa: CASGGGNYGYTF

v_gene: TRBV27
j_gene: TRBJ1-4
abundance: .
d_gene: .
CDR3aa: CASSLGGGNEKLFF

v_gene: TRBV18
j_gene: TRBJ2-3
abundance: .
d_gene: TRBD2
CDR3aa: CASSPRGSGRGDTQYF

v_gene: TRBV28
j_gene: TRBJ2-7
abundance: .
d_gene: TRBD1
CDR3aa: CASSLPTGGSLYEQYF

v_gene: TRBV7-2
j_gene: TRBJ1-2
abundance: many
d_gene: .
CDR3aa: CASSTQGLGYTF

v_gene: TRBV7-9
j_gene: TRBJ1-2
abundance: many
d_gene: TRBD1
CDR3aa: CASSEIRTGGYYGYTF

v_gene: TRBV20-1
j_gene: TRBJ1-1
abundance: few
d_gene: TRBD1
CDR3aa: CSADRVGETNTEAFF

v_gene: TRBV5-1
j_gene: TRBJ1-2
abundance: .
d_gene: TRBD1
CDR3aa: CASSLASGTGKNYGYTF

v_gene: TRBV20-1
j_gene: TRBJ2-1
abundance: .
d_gene: .
CDR3aa: CSAEYGISLYEQFF

v_gene: TRBV7-2
j_gene: TRBJ1-1
abundance: many
d_gene: .
CDR3aa: CASSPPGPTEAFF

v_gene: TRBV27
j_gene: TRBJ1-5
abundance: once
d_gene: .
CDR3aa: CASSLNSGGNQPQHF

v_gene: TRBV20-1
j_gene: TRBJ1-1
abundance: .
d_gene: .
CDR3aa: CSARVFETLNTEAFF

v_gene: TRBV20-1
j_gene: TRBJ2-1
abundance: few
d_gene: TRBD2
CDR3aa: CSAIRTSLSNEQFF

v_gene: TRBV7-9
j_gene: TRBJ1-5
abundance: many
d_gene: TRBD1
CDR3aa: CASSTTTGGNQPQHF

v_gene: TRBV6-5
j_gene: TRBJ1-1
abundance: many
d_gene: TRBD1
CDR3aa: CASSYSRTGGLNTEAFF

v_gene: TRBV12-3/TRBV12-4
j_gene: TRBJ2-1
abundance: many
d_gene: TRBD1
CDR3aa: CASSLGTGGLNEQFF

v_gene: TRBV12-3/TRBV12-4
j_gene: TRBJ2-6
abundance: many
d_gene: .
CDR3aa: CASREDGVGANVLTF

v_gene: TRBV12-3/TRBV12-4
j_gene: TRBJ1-5
abundance: many
d_gene: .
CDR3aa: CASSLGRRDQPQHF

v_gene: TRBV5-1
j_gene: TRBJ2-7
abundance: few
d_gene: TRBD2
CDR3aa: CASSLVTSGSPSYEQYF

v_gene: TRBV11-2
j_gene: TRBJ2-3
abundance: few
d_gene: TRBD2
CDR3aa: CASSFGASGGAGSTDTQYF

v_gene: TRBV2
j_gene: TRBJ2-3
abundance: few
d_gene: .
CDR3aa: CASVGPPPADTQYF

v_gene: TRBV12-3/TRBV12-4
j_gene: TRBJ1-1
abundance: few
d_gene: .
CDR3aa: CASSRNREPIEAFF

v_gene: TRBV28
j_gene: TRBJ1-4
abundance: few
d_gene: .
CDR3aa: CASNPGWVKEKLFF

v_gene: TRBV20-1
j_gene: TRBJ1-6
abundance: few
d_gene: .
CDR3aa: CSARDSRRPIGNNSPLHF

v_gene: TRBV12-3/TRBV12-4
j_gene: TRBJ1-1
abundance: many
d_gene: TRBD1
CDR3aa: CASTQGGGNTEAFF

v_gene: TRBV6-2/TRBV6-3
j_gene: TRBJ1-2
abundance: .
d_gene: .
CDR3aa: CASSPSVGRAFGYTF

v_gene: TRBV29-1
j_gene: TRBJ2-1
abundance: .
d_gene: .
CDR3aa: CSATGTRFYNEQFF

v_gene: TRBV6-1
j_gene: TRBJ1-5
abundance: many
d_gene: .
CDR3aa: CASSSPWGNGNQPQHF

v_gene: TRBV19
j_gene: TRBJ2-7
abundance: few
d_gene: TRBD2
CDR3aa: CATQRERGGPYEQYF

v_gene: TRBV10-3
j_gene: TRBJ2-5
abundance: many
d_gene: TRBD1
CDR3aa: CASGRGTEETQYF

v_gene: TRBV23-1
j_gene: TRBJ1-2
abundance: .
d_gene: .
CDR3aa: CASSQEGTNDGYTF

v_gene: TRBV7-8
j_gene: TRBJ1-1
abundance: many
d_gene: TRBD1
CDR3aa: CASSDRGQGSGTEAFF

v_gene: TRBV7-8
j_gene: TRBJ1-1
abundance: many
d_gene: .
CDR3aa: CASSLAGQGTNTEAFF